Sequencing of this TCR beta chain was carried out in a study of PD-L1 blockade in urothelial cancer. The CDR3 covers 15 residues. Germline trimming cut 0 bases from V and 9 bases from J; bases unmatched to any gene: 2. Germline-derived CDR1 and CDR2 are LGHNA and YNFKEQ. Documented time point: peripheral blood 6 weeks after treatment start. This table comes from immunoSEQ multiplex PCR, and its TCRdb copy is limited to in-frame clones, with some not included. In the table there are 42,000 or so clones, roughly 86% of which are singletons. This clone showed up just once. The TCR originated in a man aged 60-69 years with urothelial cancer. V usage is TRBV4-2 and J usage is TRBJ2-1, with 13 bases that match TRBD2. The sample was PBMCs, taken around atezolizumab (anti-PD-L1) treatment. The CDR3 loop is CASSQELAGGIEQFF. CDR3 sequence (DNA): TGTGCCAGCAGCCAAGAACTAGCGGGGGGGATTGAGCAGTTCTTC.